The clone carrying this T cell receptor beta chain was detected a few times. Its antigen is currently unknown. The source of the sample is a study of beta chain features in type 1 diabetes. Overall study results and limits: High-TCR-expressing cells could be over-represented by cDNA sequencing.

The V gene lost 4 bases and the J gene lost 2 bases, with 9 bases spanning the gap. The CDR3 is 13 residues long. The V gene's germline CDR1 is SGHNT and CDR2 YYREEE (reference sequence). What was sequenced were expressed TCRB transcripts, since all of the isolated RNA had been reverse transcribed. The protocol was immunoSEQ multiplex PCR, while the TCRdb copy is restricted to in-frame clones and leaves out a portion. The sample records about 320,000 clones, approximately 15% being singletons. Sequenced: central memory CD4+ T cells from blood. V gene TRBV5-4 combines with J gene TRBJ1-2, with no clear D. This clonotype was sampled from a young man in good health. CDR3 sequence (DNA): TGTGCCAGCAGCCAAGTCACAAACTATGGCTACACCTTC. It yields the protein CASSQVTNYGYTF. Together with reference TRBV5-4 and TRBJ1-2, the CDR3 gives the full variable domain: ETGVTQSPTHLIKTRGQQVTLRCSSQSGHNTVSWYQQALGQGPQFIFQYYREEENGRGNFPPRFSGLQFPNYSSELNVNALELDDSALYLCASSQVTNYGYTFGSGTRLTVV.